The TCR beta chain described here comes from a study of CD8+ T cells in alopecia areata. The CDR3 is 14 residues long. The V end was cut by 0 bases, the J end by 6 bases, with 12 bases between. Germline lookup yields CDR1 GTSNPN and CDR2 SVGIG (reference sequence). Treatment defined: oral pan-JAK inhibitor, 5-10 mg twice daily. A note on this clone: Its antigen is undetermined.

Following RNA extraction, reverse transcription yielded cDNA that acted as the sequencing template. Repertoires were generated with immunoSEQ multiplex PCR, while TCRdb's copy carries only in-frame clones and drops some. The sample contains around 190,000 clones, 50% to 60% of which appear only once. Findings and limits, study-wide: Besides other cells, scalp samples also yield sequences of resident alphabeta T cells from normal skin. It was observed that many expanded lesional clones persisted in scalp and blood during tofacitinib. Lesional scalp, especially alopecia totalis/universalis, showed higher clonality than normal scalp. With just one nonresponder, it is still uncertain whether baseline CD8+ expansion relates to response.

V and J are TRBV30 and TRBJ1-5, with a possible D match to TRBD1 (5 bases). The receptor was derived from a human donor with alopecia areata. The sequencing here drew on CD4+ T cells sorted from blood, taken at week 4, from a patient treated with tofacitinib. CDR3 DNA: TGTGCCTGGAGTGTCCATGGGGGGACTCAGCCCCAGCATTTT. Amino acid sequence: CAWSVHGGTQPQHF.